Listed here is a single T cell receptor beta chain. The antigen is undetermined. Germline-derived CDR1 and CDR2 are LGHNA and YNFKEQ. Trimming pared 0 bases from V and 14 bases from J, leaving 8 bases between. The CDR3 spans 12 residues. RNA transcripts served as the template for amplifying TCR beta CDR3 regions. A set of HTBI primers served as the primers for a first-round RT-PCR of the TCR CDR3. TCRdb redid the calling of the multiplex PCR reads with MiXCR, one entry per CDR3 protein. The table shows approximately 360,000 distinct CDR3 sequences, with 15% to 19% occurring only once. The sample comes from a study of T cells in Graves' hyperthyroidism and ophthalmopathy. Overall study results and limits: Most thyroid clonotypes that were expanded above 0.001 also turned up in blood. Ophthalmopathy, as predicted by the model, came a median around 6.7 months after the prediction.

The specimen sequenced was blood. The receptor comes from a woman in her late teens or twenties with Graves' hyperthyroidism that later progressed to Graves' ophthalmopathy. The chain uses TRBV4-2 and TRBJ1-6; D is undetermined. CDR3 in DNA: TGTGCCAGCAGCCAAGACGATAGGTCCCTCCACTTT. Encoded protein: CASSQDDRSLHF.